What follows is one T cell receptor beta chain and its context. Its cognate antigen is unknown. The sample has other DNA sequences that encode this CDR3 too. Markers CD45RO/CCR7/CD25/CD127/CD95/CD27 served to sort CD4+ naive, central memory, regulatory and stem cell-like memory cells. The length of the CDR3 is 14 residues. CDR1 SGHRS and CDR2 YFSETQ come from the germline V gene. V lost 3 bases, J lost 0 bases, and 7 bases lay in between. This sample is part of a study of beta chain features in type 1 diabetes. Study-level results: Type 1 diabetes patients showed a moderate but significant shortening of TCRB CDR3s in all four CD4+ subsets. Patients' naive, central memory and Treg TCRB repertoires seemed closer to one another than those of healthy donors.

Expressed TCRB transcripts were sequenced after all isolated RNA was converted to cDNA. Naive, central memory and regulatory T cell samples averaged around 3.9 million immunoSEQ reads each. Measured with immunoSEQ multiplex PCR; TCRdb has only the in-frame clones, and not every one. The sample shows under 950,000 clones, 15% to 20% of them seen only once. The sample was naive CD4+ T cells from blood. The receptor was isolated from a woman between 18 and 29 years old in good health. The rearrangement uses TRBV5-1 and TRBJ2-1, with D possibly matching TRBD2 (5 bases). In nucleotides, the CDR3 is TGCGCCAGCAGCTATGGGAGCTCCTACAATGAGCAGTTCTTC. The encoded protein is CASSYGSSYNEQFF.